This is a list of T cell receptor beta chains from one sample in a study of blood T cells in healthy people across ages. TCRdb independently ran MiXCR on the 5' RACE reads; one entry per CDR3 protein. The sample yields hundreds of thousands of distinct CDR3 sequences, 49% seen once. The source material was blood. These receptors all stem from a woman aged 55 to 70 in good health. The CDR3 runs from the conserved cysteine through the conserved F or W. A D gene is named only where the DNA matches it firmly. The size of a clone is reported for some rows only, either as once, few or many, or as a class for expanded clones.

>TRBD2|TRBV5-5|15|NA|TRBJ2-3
CASSLERGRTDTQYF
TGTGCCAGCAGCTTGGAGCGGGGCCGCACAGATACGCAGTATTTT
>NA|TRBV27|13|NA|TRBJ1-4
CASSRRLNEKLFF
TGTGCCAGCAGTCGGCGACTTAATGAAAAACTGTTTTTT
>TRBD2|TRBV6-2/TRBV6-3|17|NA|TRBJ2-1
CASNHLFGTSGTNEQFF
TGTGCCAGCAACCATTTATTTGGGACTAGCGGTACCAATGAGCAGTTCTTC
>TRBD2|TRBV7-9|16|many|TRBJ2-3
CASSFPSGTSTDTQYF
TGTGCCAGCAGCTTCCCCAGCGGGACCAGCACAGATACGCAGTATTTT
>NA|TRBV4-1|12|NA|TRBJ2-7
CARRRFSYEQYF
TGCGCGAGGAGGAGATTCTCCTACGAGCAGTACTTC
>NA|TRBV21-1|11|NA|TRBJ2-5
CASREQAVQYF
TGTGCCAGCAGGGAACAGGCCGTTCAGTACTTC
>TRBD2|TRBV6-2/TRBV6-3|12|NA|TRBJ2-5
CASQRGRNEQYF
TGTGCCAGCCAACGCGGGAGGAATGAGCAGTACTTC
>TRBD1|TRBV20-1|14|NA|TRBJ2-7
CSAPLRTGVSEQYF
TGCAGTGCTCCCCTTCGGACAGGGGTTTCCGAGCAGTACTTC
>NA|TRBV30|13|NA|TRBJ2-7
CAWSQGGVDEQYF
TGTGCCTGGAGTCAAGGGGGGGTCGACGAGCAGTACTTC
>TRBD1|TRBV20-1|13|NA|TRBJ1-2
CSATGQGNYGYTF
TGCAGTGCTACGGGACAGGGAAACTATGGCTACACCTTC
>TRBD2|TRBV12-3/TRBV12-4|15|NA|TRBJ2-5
CASSASGGIRETQYF
TGTGCCAGCAGTGCTAGCGGGGGGATCAGAGAGACCCAGTACTTC
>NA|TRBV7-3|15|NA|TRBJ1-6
CASSLTEGASSPLHF
TGTGCCAGCAGCTTGACCGAAGGGGCGAGCTCACCCCTCCACTTT
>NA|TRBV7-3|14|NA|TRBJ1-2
CASSNPDNREGYTF
TGTGCCAGCAGCAATCCTGATAACAGGGAGGGCTACACCTTC
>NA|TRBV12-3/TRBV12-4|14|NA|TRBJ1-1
CASSLGQTNTEAFF
TGTGCCAGCAGTTTAGGGCAGACGAACACTGAAGCTTTCTTT
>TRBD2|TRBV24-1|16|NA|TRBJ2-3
CATSDPGLAGGYTQYF
TGTGCCACCAGTGATCCGGGACTAGCGGGAGGATATACGCAGTATTTT
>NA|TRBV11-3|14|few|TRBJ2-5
CASSLDPSQRTQYF
TGTGCCAGCAGCTTAGATCCCAGTCAAAGGACCCAGTACTTC
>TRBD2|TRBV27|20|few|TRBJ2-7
CASRPLSASGRASSYNEQYF
TGTGCCAGCAGGCCCCTCTCGGCTAGCGGGAGGGCCAGCTCCTACAATGAGCAGTACTTC
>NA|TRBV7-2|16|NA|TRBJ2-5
CASSLVVGRGQETQYF
TGTGCCAGCAGCTTAGTGGTCGGAAGGGGGCAAGAGACCCAGTACTTC
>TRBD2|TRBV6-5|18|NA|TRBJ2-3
CASSYSGRIGRRPDTQYF
TGTGCCAGCAGTTACTCAGGTCGAATCGGGAGGAGGCCAGATACGCAGTATTTT
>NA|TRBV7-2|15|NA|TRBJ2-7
CASRDARRGTGEQYF
TGTGCCAGCAGAGACGCCCGTAGGGGAACGGGGGAGCAGTACTTC
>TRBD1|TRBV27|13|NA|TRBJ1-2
CASGKGTGCGYTF
TGTGCCAGCGGAAAAGGGACAGGGTGTGGCTACACCTTC
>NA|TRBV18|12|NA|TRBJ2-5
CASSPALEEQYF
TGTGCCAGCTCACCCGCCCTGGAGGAGCAGTACTTC
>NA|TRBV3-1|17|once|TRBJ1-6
CASSQVARPMGNSPLHF
TGTGCCAGCAGCCAAGTAGCCAGACCCATGGGTAATTCACCCCTCCACTTT
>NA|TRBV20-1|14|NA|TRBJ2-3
CSARDLRKSDTQYF
TGCAGTGCTAGAGATCTTAGGAAATCGGATACGCAGTATTTT
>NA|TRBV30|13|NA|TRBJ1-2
CAWTVQFNYGYTF
TGTGCCTGGACGGTACAGTTTAACTATGGCTACACCTTC
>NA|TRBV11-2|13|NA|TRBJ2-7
CASSLPWGYEQYF
TGTGCCAGCAGCTTACCCTGGGGTTACGAGCAGTACTTC
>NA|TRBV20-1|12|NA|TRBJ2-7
CSGLTGRNEQYF
TGCAGTGGATTGACAGGGAGGAACGAGCAGTACTTC
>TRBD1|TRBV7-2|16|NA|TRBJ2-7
CASSLVGTGVGYEQYF
TGTGCCAGCAGCTTAGTTGGGACAGGGGTTGGGTACGAGCAGTACTTC
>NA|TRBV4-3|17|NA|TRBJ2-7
CASSQDALPAYYNEQYF
TGCGCCAGCAGCCAAGATGCCCTACCAGCGTACTACAATGAGCAGTACTTC
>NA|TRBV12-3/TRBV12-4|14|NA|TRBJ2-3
CASSYPISTDTQYF
TGTGCCAGCAGTTACCCAATCAGCACAGATACGCAGTATTTT
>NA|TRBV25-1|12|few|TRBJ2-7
CASSGALSEQYF
TGTGCCAGCAGTGGAGCCCTGAGCGAGCAGTACTTC
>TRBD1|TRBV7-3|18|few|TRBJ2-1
CASSLTGDTGQGYNEQFF
TGTGCCAGCAGCTTAACGGGCGATACGGGACAGGGTTACAATGAGCAGTTCTTC
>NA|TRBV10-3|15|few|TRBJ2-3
CAISEGWGSTDTQYF
TGTGCCATCAGTGAGGGTTGGGGGAGCACAGATACGCAGTATTTT
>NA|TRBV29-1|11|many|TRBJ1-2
CSVQEGWGYTF
TGCAGCGTTCAAGAGGGATGGGGCTACACCTTC
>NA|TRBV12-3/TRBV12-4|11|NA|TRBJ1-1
CASGNYGEAFF
TGCGCCAGCGGAAATTATGGTGAAGCTTTCTTT
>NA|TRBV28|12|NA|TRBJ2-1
CASKTRRREQFF
TGTGCCAGCAAAACAAGGAGGAGGGAGCAGTTCTTC
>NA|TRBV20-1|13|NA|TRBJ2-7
CSATREPTYEQYF
TGCAGTGCTACCCGGGAGCCTACCTACGAGCAGTACTTC
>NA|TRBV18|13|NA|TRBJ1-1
CASSPGGRPEAFF
TGTGCCAGCTCACCAGGGGGGCGGCCTGAAGCTTTCTTT
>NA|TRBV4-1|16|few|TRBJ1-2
CASSQEFAPEGYGYTF
TGCGCCAGCAGCCAAGAATTCGCCCCTGAGGGCTATGGCTACACCTTC
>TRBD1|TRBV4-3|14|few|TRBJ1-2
CASSQFGTGNGYTF
TGCGCCAGCAGCCAATTCGGGACAGGGAACGGCTACACCTTC
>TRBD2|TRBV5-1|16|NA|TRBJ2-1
CASSFLAGVLANEQFF
TGCGCCAGCAGCTTTTTAGCGGGAGTTTTGGCCAATGAGCAGTTCTTC
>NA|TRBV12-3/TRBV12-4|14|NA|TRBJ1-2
CASSLGEANYGYTF
TGTGCCAGCAGTTTGGGGGAAGCTAACTATGGCTACACCTTC
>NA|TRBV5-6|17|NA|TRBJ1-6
CASSLEVKQGYNSPLHF
TGTGCCAGCAGCTTGGAGGTCAAACAGGGCTATAATTCACCCCTCCACTTT
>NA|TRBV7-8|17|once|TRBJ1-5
CASSLRRQGKNNQPQHF
TGTGCCAGCAGCTTACGGCGCCAGGGGAAAAACAATCAGCCCCAGCATTTT
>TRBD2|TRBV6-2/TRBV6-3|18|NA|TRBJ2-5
CASSYGPSGRAKRETQYF
TGTGCCAGCAGTTACGGCCCTAGCGGGAGGGCCAAACGAGAGACCCAGTACTTC
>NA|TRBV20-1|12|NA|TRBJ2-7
CSADDNSYEQYF
TGCAGTGCTGATGACAATTCCTACGAGCAGTACTTC
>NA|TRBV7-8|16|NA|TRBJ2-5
CASSSNPGHGQETQYF
TGTGCCAGCAGTTCCAATCCCGGACACGGACAAGAGACCCAGTACTTC
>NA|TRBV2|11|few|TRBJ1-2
CASSFQYGYTF
TGTGCCAGCAGTTTTCAATATGGCTACACCTTC
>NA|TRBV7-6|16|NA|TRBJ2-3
CASSFSREGQADTQYF
TGTGCCAGCAGCTTCTCCAGGGAAGGGCAGGCAGATACGCAGTATTTT
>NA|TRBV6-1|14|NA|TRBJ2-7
CASSEEGLIYEQYF
TGTGCCAGCAGTGAAGAAGGACTTATCTACGAGCAGTACTTC
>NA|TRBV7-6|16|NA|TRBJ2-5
CASSRTEEFFRETQYF
TGTGCCAGCAGCCGCACGGAGGAATTCTTCCGGGAGACCCAGTACTTC
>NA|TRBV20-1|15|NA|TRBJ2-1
CSAHLRRGAYNEQFF
TGCAGTGCTCATCTCCGGAGGGGAGCCTACAATGAGCAGTTCTTC
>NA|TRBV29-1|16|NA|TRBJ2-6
CSVPRPGFSGANVLTF
TGCAGCGTTCCCCGCCCAGGGTTCTCTGGGGCCAACGTCCTGACTTTC
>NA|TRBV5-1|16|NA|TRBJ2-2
CASSLLGVLNTGELFF
TGCGCCAGCAGCTTGTTAGGGGTCTTAAACACCGGGGAGCTGTTTTTT
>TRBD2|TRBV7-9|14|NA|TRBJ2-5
CASRTTSGQETQYF
TGTGCCAGCAGGACTACTAGCGGACAAGAGACCCAGTACTTC